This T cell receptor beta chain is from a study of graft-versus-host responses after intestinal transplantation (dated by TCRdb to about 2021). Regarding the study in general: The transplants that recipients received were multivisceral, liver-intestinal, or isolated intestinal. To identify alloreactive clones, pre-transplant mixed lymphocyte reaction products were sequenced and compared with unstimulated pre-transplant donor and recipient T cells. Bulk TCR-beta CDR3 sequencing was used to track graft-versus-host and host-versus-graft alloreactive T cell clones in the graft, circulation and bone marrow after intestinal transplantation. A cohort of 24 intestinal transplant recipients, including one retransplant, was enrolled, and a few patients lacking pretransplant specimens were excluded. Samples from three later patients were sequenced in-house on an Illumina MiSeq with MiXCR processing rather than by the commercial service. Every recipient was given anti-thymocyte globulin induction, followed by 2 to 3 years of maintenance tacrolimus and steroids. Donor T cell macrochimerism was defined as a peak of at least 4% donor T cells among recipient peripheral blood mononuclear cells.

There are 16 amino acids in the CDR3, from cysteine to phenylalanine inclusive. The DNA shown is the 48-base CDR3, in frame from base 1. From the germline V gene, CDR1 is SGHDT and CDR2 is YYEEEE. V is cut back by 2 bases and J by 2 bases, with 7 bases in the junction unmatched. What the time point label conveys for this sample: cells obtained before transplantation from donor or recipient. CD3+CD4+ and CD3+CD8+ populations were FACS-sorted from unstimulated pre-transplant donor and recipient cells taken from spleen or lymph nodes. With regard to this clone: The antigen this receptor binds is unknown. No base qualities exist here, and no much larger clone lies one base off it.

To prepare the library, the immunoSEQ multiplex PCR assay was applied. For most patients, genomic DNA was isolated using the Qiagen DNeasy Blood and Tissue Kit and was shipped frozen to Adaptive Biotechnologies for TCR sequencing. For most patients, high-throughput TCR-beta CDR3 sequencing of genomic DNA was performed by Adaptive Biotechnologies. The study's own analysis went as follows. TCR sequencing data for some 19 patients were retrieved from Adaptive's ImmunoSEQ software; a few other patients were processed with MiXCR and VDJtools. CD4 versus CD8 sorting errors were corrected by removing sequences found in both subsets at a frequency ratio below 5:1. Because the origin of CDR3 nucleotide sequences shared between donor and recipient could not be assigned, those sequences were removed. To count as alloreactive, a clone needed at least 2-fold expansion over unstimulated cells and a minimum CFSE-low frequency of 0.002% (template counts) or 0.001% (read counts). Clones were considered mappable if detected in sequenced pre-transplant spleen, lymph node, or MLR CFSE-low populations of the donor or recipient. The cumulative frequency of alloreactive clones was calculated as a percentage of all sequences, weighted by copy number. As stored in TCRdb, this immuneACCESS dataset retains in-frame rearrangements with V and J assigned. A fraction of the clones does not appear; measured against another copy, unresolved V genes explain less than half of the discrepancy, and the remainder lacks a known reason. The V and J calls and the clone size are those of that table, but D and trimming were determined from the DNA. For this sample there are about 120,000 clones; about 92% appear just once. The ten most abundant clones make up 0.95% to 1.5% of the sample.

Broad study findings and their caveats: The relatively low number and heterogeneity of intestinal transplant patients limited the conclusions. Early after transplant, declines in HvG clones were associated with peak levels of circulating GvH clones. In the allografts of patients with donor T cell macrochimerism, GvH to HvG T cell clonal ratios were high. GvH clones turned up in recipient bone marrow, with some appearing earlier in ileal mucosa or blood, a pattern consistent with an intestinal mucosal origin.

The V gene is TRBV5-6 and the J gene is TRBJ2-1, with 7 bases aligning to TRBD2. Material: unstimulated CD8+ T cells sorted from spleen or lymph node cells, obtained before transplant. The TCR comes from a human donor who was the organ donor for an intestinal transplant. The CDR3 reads CASSLGGSSPYNEQFF. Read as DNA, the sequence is TGTGCCAGCAGCTTAGGCGGGAGCTCGCCCTACAATGAGCAGTTCTTC.